Following are 6 T cell receptor beta chains from one sample sequenced in a study of low-dose radiotherapy and immunotherapy resistance in tumors. Time point given: after trial treatment. Treatment defined: LDRT plus nivolumab, ipilimumab, low-dose cyclophosphamide and aspirin (RACIN trial). TRAV- and TRBV-specific primers were used for first-strand cDNA, which covered alpha and beta chains. TCRs underwent 15 to 25 PCR cycles of amplification with a constant-region primer and V-primer adapter. TCRdb analysed the reads with MiXCR anew, one entry per CDR3 protein. Altogether tens of thousands of distinct CDR3 sequences are present, 17% being singletons, with the ten largest covering approximately 1.3%. Sequenced here: PBMCs, sampled after low-dose radiotherapy plus immunotherapy. The receptors derive from a male donor with prostate cancer.

This clonotype was seen at least ten times. The rearrangement uses TRBV4-2 and TRBJ2-7; the D gene is possibly TRBD1 (5 bases). V lost 7 bases to trimming and J lost 5 bases, with 15 bases between them. The CDR3 is 13 residues long. Germline V gene lookup returns CDR1 LGHNA and CDR2 YNFKEQ. CDR3 sequence reads: CASKATQVDEQYF. The CDR3 coding sequence is TGTGCCAGCAAAGCGACACAGGTGGACGAGCAGTACTTC.

This clonotype was picked up many times. The V and J genes are TRBV6-6 and TRBJ1-1, with 12 bases aligning to TRBD1. The CDR3 is 17 residues long. Germline V gene lookup returns CDR1 MNHNY and CDR2 SVGAGI (reference sequence). J was trimmed by 5 bases and V by 6 bases; bases with no gene match: 13. The chain's CDR3 is CASSPPGTGGRRTEAFF. Written as DNA, the CDR3 is TGTGCCAGCAGCCCTCCCGGGACAGGGGGCCGGCGGACTGAAGCTTTCTTT.

In its sample, this clonotype was seen a few times. V and J are TRBV7-9 and TRBJ1-1; tentative D call: TRBD1 (6 bases). Germline CDR1 reads SEHNR; CDR2 reads FQNEAQ (reference sequence). The CDR3 covers 13 residues. The V gene lost 4 bases and the J gene lost 2 bases, with 8 bases spanning the gap. In nucleotides, the CDR3 is TGTGCCAGCAGCTCGGACAGAAACACTGAAGCTTTCTTT. Translation: CASSSDRNTEAFF.

The chain has TRBV6-5 and TRBJ2-1, with D perhaps TRBD2 (6 bases). The CDR3 runs to 16 residues. Germline values: CDR1 MNHEY, CDR2 SVGAGI. The germline V and J ends were trimmed by 1 base and 0 bases, with 10 bases remaining between them. The CDR3 DNA sequence: TGTGCCAGCAGTTACTTTGGGGGGTTCTCCTACAATGAGCAGTTCTTC. It is translated as CASSYFGGFSYNEQFF.

This clonotype was detected many times. This sequence joins TRBV23-1 and TRBJ2-5, with 9 bases matching TRBD1. TRBV23-1 is classed as an ORF, of uncertain function. The CDR3 runs 17 residues. The ends lost 4 bases at V and 1 base at J; junction bases unmatched: 10. The CDR3 DNA reads TGCGCCAGCAGTCCCCGTCCGGGACAGGGCCTCCAAGAGACCCAGTACTTC. Translated: CASSPRPGQGLQETQYF.

This clonotype was detected ten times or more. This chain uses TRBV19 with TRBJ2-7, with TRBD2 identical over 8 bases. Unmatched junction bases numbered 10, after V lost 6 bases and J lost 0 bases. CDR3 length: 16 amino acids. Germline CDR1 and CDR2: LNHDA and SQIVND (reference sequence). CDR3 coding DNA: TGTGCCAGTAGCAGGCTTTCGGGGGGGAGCTCCTACGAGCAGTACTTC. This translates into CASSRLSGGSSYEQYF. The full variable domain, completed using reference TRBV19 and TRBJ2-7, is DGGITQSPKYLFRKEGQNVTLSCEQNLNHDAMYWYRQDPGQGLRLIYYSQIVNDFQKGDIAEGYSVSREKKESFPLTVTSAQKNPTAFYLCASSRLSGGSSYEQYFGPGTRLTVT.